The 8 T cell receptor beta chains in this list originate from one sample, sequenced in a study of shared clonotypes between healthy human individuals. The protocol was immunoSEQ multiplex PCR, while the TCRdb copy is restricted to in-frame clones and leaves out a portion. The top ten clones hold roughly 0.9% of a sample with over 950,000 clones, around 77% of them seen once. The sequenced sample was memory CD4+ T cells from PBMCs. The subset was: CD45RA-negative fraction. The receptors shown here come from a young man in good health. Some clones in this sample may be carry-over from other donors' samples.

The chain's CDR3 is CASSPASGGTDTQYF. In DNA, the CDR3 is TGTGCCAGCAGCCCTGCTAGCGGGGGCACAGATACGCAGTATTTT. V is TRBV7-3 and J is TRBJ2-3, with TRBD2 matching 9 bases. After removal of 5 bases from V and 1 base from J, the junction contained 4 bases not matched to a gene. This CDR3 region has 15 residues. CDR1 is SGHTA and CDR2 is FQGTGA in the germline V gene.

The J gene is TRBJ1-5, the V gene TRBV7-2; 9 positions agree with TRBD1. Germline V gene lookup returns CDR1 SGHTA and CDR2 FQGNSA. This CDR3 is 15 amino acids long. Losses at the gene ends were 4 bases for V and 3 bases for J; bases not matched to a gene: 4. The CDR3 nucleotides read TGTGCCAGCAGCTCCAGGACAGGGGTCAATCAGCCCCAGCATTTT. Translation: CASSSRTGVNQPQHF.

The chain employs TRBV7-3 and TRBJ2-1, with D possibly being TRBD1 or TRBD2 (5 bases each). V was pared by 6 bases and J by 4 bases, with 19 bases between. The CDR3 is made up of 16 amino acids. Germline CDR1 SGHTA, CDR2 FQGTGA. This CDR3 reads CASRRTTGTPYNEQFF. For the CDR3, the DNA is TGTGCCAGCAGGCGTACTACCGGGACCCCATACAATGAGCAGTTCTTC.

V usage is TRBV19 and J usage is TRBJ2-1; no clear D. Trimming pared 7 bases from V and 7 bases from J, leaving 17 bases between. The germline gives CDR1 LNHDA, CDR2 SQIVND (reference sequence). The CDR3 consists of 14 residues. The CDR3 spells CASTQRASRNEQFF. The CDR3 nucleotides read TGTGCCAGTACCCAACGGGCCTCGAGAAATGAGCAGTTCTTC.

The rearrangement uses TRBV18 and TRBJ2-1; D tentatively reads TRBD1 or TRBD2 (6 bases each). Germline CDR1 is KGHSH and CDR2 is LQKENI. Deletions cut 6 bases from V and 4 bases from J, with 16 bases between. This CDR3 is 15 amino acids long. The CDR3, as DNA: TGTGCCAGCTCCCCGTCTGCGGGACAATACAATGAGCAGTTCTTC. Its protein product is CASSPSAGQYNEQFF.

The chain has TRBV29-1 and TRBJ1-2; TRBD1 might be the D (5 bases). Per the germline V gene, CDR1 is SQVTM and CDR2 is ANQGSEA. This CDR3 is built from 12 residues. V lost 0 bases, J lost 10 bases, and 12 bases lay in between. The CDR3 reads CSVEDGQGIYTF. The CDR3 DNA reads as TGCAGCGTTGAAGATGGGCAGGGCATCTACACCTTC.

The CDR3 sequence is CAWSPSPGKAGELFF. The CDR3 DNA follows: TGTGCCTGGAGCCCTAGCCCAGGGAAAGCCGGGGAGCTGTTTTTT. The chain employs TRBV30 and TRBJ2-2; tentatively, D is TRBD1 or TRBD2 (5 bases each). The germline gives CDR1 GTSNPN, CDR2 SVGIG (reference sequence). V lost 3 bases to trimming and J lost 6 bases, with 17 bases between them. CDR3 size: 15 residues.

CDR3 nucleotide sequence: TGTGCCAGCAGCCCCACTGGGACGGTAAACACCGGGGAGCTGTTTTTT. It is translated as CASSPTGTVNTGELFF. This sequence joins TRBV28 and TRBJ2-2; TRBD1 or TRBD2 may be the D gene (5 bases each). This CDR3 spans 16 amino acids. The germline V gene encodes CDR1 MDHEN and CDR2 SYDVKM. Trimming pared 6 bases from V and 2 bases from J, leaving 16 bases between. Full variable domain (remainder filled in from reference TRBV28 and TRBJ2-2): DVKVTQSSRYLVKRTGEKVFLECVQDMDHENMFWYRQDPGLGLRLIYFSYDVKMKEKGDIPEGYSVSREKKERFSLILESASTNQTSMYLCASSPTGTVNTGELFFGEGSRLTVL.